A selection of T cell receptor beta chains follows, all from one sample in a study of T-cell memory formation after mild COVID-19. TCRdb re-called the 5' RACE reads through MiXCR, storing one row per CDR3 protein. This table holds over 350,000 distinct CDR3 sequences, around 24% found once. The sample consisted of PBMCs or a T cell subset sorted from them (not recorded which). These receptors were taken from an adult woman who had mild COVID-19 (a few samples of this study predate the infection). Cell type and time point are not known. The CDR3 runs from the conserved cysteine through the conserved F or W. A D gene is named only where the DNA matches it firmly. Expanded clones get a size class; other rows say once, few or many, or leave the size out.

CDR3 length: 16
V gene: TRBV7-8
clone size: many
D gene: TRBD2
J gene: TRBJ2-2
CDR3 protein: CASSHPSGMEAGELFF
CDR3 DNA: TGTGCCAGCAGCCACCCTAGCGGGATGGAAGCCGGGGAGCTGTTTTTT

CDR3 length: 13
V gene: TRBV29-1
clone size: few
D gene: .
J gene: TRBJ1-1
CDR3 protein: CSVAGRGNLKAFF
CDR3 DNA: TGCAGCGTTGCGGGCAGGGGAAACCTGAAAGCTTTCTTT

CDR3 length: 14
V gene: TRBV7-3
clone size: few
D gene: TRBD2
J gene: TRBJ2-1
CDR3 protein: CASSSGMLSGEQFF
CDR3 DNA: TGTGCCAGTAGTAGCGGGATGTTATCCGGTGAGCAGTTCTTC

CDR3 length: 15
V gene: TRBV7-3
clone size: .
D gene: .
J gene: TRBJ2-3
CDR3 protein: CASSLVGGGADTQYF
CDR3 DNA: TGTGCCAGCAGCTTAGTGGGAGGTGGAGCAGATACGCAGTATTTT

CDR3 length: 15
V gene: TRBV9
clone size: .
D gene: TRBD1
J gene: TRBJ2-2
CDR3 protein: CASSLGTVNTGELFF
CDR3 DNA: TGTGCCAGCAGCCTTGGGACAGTCAACACCGGGGAGCTGTTTTTT

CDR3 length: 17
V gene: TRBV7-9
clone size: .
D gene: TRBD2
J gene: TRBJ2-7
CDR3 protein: CASSSPPGLAGGGEQYF
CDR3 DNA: TGTGCCAGCAGCTCCCCCCCGGGACTAGCGGGAGGAGGTGAGCAGTACTTC

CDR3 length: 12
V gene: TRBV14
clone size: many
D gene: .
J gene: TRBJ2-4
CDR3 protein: CASSPDNSRQYF
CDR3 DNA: TGTGCCAGCAGCCCCGACAACAGTCGTCAGTACTTC

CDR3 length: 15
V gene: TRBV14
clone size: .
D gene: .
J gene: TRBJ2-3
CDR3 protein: CASSQSASDTDTQYF
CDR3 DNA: TGTGCCAGCAGCCAATCGGCTAGCGACACAGATACGCAGTATTTT

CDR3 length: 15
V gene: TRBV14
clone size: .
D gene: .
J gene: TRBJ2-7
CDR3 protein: CASSHLGQSPYEQYF
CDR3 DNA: TGTGCCAGCAGCCATCTTGGACAGTCCCCTTACGAGCAGTACTTC

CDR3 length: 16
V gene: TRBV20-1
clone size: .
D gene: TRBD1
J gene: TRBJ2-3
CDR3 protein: CSVKGQGFTSTDTQYF
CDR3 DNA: TGCAGTGTTAAGGGACAGGGGTTTACAAGCACAGATACGCAGTATTTT

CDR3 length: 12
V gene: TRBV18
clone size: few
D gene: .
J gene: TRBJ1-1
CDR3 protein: CASSYTNTEAFF
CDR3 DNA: TGTGCCAGCTCATACACTAACACTGAAGCTTTCTTT

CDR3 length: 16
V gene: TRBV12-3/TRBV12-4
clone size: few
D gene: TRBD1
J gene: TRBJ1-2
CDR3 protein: CASSSLPDRGIKGYTF
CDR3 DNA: TGTGCCAGCAGCTCCCTTCCGGACAGGGGGATAAAAGGCTACACCTTC

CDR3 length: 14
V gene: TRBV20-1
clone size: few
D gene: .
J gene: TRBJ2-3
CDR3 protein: CSARVAMSSDTQYF
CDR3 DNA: TGCAGTGCTCGAGTAGCGATGTCGTCAGATACGCAGTATTTT

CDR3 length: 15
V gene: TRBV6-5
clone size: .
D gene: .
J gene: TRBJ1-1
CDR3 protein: CASSYSPTGNTEAFF
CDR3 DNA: TGTGCCAGCAGTTACTCGCCGACAGGGAACACTGAAGCTTTCTTT

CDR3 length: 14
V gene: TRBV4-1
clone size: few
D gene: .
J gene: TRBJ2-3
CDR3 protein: CASSQELGRDTQYF
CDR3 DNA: TGCGCCAGCAGCCAAGAACTGGGGCGAGATACGCAGTATTTT

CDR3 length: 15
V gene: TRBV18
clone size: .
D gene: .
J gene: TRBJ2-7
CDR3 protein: CASSPAGRTSYEQYF
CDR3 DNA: TGTGCCAGCTCACCAGCAGGGAGGACCTCCTACGAGCAGTACTTC

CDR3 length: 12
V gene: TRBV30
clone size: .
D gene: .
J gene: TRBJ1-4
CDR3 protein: CAWSPSSRKLFF
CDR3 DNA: TGTGCCTGGAGTCCAAGTTCGAGAAAACTGTTTTTT

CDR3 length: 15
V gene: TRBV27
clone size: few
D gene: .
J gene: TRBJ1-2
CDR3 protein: CASSLSRRGPHGYTF
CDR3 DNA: TGTGCCAGCAGTTTATCGCGGCGGGGGCCCCATGGCTACACCTTC

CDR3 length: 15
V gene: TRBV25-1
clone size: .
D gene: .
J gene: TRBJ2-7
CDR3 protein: CASRSDSRDGYEQYF
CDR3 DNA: TGTGCCAGCAGAAGCGACAGCAGGGACGGATACGAGCAGTACTTC

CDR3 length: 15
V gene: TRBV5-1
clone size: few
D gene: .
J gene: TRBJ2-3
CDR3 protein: CASSLVREGTDTQYF
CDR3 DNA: TGCGCCAGCAGCTTGGTCAGGGAGGGCACAGATACGCAGTATTTT

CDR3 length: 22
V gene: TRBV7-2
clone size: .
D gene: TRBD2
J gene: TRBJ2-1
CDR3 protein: CASSHPLITSGSRSPIYNEQFF
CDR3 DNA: TGTGCCAGCAGCCACCCCCTGATAACTAGCGGGAGCAGGAGCCCCATTTACAATGAGCAGTTCTTC